This TCR beta chain came from a study of tumor-infiltrating lymphocytes in primary liver carcinoma. Whole-study context: Subjects presented with primary liver carcinoma managed by surgical resection. General study results and limits: Significantly larger top-250-clone fractions were found in tumors than in blood (p = 0.039). There was no comparison of CD4+ and CD8+ repertoires, as samples were bulk unsorted.

Constant-region priming of around 490 ng total RNA yielded TCR beta cDNA. Each TCR beta library was derived from three nested multiplex PCR rounds that employed slightly modified ARM-PCR. Primers for the first two PCR rounds were TRBV1-TRBV30 forward primers and a C-beta reverse primer (approximately 9 cycles per round). TCRdb independently ran MiXCR on the multiplex PCR reads; one entry per CDR3 protein. The profile shows 330,000 or so distinct CDR3 sequences, about 65% of them singletons. Remarks on this clonotype: Antigen specificity is unknown.

CDR3 size: 14 residues. CDR1 SGHNT and CDR2 YENEEA come from the germline V gene. V was clipped by 5 bases and J by 6 bases; unmatched bases: 4. Unsorted whole blood yielded the blood RNA, and germline DNA was also extracted. The sequencing input was peripheral blood. The chain joins TRBV11-3 to TRBJ2-7; 13 nucleotides match TRBD2. The source of this sequence is a man in his forties or fifties with primary liver carcinoma and hepatitis B virus infection. The CDR3 bases are TGTGCCAGCAGCAGGACTAGCGGGAGCTCCGAGCAGTACTTC. It is translated as CASSRTSGSSEQYF.